This T cell receptor (beta chain) derives from a study of blood T cell repertoires in COVID-19. Study context: The study drew acute and convalescent COVID-19 samples from the United States, Italy and Spain. T cells, B-cell-depleted T cells, or PBMCs supplied cDNA or gDNA.

The repertoire was sequenced with immunoSEQ multiplex PCR; TCRdb's copy has only in-frame clones and lacks some. Of 250,000 or so clones in the sample, about 89% are singletons; the top ten hold approximately 9.7%. The germline V gene has CDR1 MNHEY and CDR2 SVGAGI. The germline V and J ends were trimmed by 4 bases and 0 bases, with 8 bases remaining between them. The CDR3 is 14 residues long. The gene calls are TRBV6-5 and TRBJ2-3, with a weak D call TRBD1 (5 bases). This sequence originates from a middle-aged man with active or convalescent COVID-19. Sample: peripheral blood. The CDR3 sequence: CASSFRQSTDTQYF. CDR3 DNA: TGTGCCAGCAGTTTCAGACAGAGCACAGATACGCAGTATTTT.